A single sample gave rise to the 32 T cell receptor beta chains below, sequenced in a study of metastatic and nonmetastatic thyroid tumors. MiXCR was used by TCRdb to re-call the PCR reads. The table lists over 10,000 clones, about 32% of them singletons. None of the patients had undergone any treatment ahead of thyroid surgery. Input material: tumor tissue. The receptor set was obtained from a female donor with papillary thyroid cancer or a benign thyroid nodule (not recorded which). Some clones in this sample may be carry-over from other donors' samples.

Relative to its sample, this clone is medium-sized. The rearrangement uses TRBV19 and TRBJ1-5; D is undetermined. Germline CDR1 is LNHDA and CDR2 is SQIVND (reference sequence). CDR3 size: 13 residues. The V gene lost 1 base and the J gene lost 4 bases, with 5 bases spanning the gap. CDR3 nucleotides: TGTGCCAGTAGTATAGTCGGGAATCAGCCCCAGCATTTT. The encoded protein is CASSIVGNQPQHF.

This clone has more than one count but fewer than ten. This rearrangement joins TRBV7-2 to TRBJ2-3, with TRBD2 matching over 8 bases. The junction had 4 bases not matched to a gene; V was cut back by 4 bases and J by 1 base. Germline assignment: CDR1 SGHTA and CDR2 FQGNSA. This CDR3 has 15 amino acids. The chain's CDR3 is CASSWSGRGTDTQYF. In DNA, the CDR3 is TGTGCCAGCAGCTGGAGCGGGAGAGGCACAGATACGCAGTATTTT.

J is TRBJ2-1 and V is TRBV7-3, with 12 bases lining up with TRBD2. The length of the CDR3 is 15 residues. With 4 bases clipped from V and 12 bases from J, the junction kept 10 bases outside the gene matches. Germline CDR1 reads SGHTA; CDR2 reads FQGTGA. The CDR3 bases are TGTGCCAGCAGCTCCCTAGCGGGGGGGCCCAATTGGCAGTTCTTC. Amino acid sequence: CASSSLAGGPNWQFF.

This clone was seen ten or more times. The chain couples TRBV7-2 to TRBJ1-4; 7 bases agree with TRBD1. V trimming: 3 bases; J trimming: 0 bases; junction bases outside the gene matches: 1. Germline lookup yields CDR1 SGHTA and CDR2 FQGNSA. This CDR3 is 15 amino acids long. This CDR3 is CASSLTGTTNEKLFF. The CDR3 coding sequence is TGTGCCAGCAGCTTGACAGGGACAACTAATGAAAAACTGTTTTTT.

Notes on this clone: One junction end does not reproduce the germline sequence, and a read error may be involved. This chain joins TRBV9 and TRBJ2-1, with 14 bases aligning to TRBD2. The CDR3 contains 15 residues. Looked up from germline, CDR1 is SGDLS and CDR2 is YYNGEE. CDR3 coding DNA: TGTGCCAGCACCGTAGGACTAGCGGGGGGAAATGAGCAGTTCTTC. This encodes CASTVGLAGGNEQFF.

The chain employs TRBV6-1 and TRBJ1-1; no reliable D call. The ends were cut back, 6 bases at V and 1 base at J, with 3 bases in the middle. The CDR3 consists of 11 residues. The germline V gene has CDR1 MNHNS and CDR2 SASEGT. The CDR3 nucleotides read TGTGCCAGCAGAGGGAACACTGAAGCTTTCTTT. Translating it yields CASRGNTEAFF.

Judged by abundance, this clone is medium-sized (0.01 to 0.1%). The genes are TRBV3-1 and TRBJ1-1, with D perhaps TRBD1 (5 bases). Trimming took off 4 bases at V and 1 base at J, with 13 bases between the two ends. Germline-derived CDR1 and CDR2 are LGHDT and YNNKEL (reference sequence). The CDR3 has 15 amino acids. The CDR3 nucleotides read TGTGCCAGCAGCCGAGCCGGGACGGGGAACACTGAAGCTTTCTTT. It specifies CASSRAGTGNTEAFF.

This clone was seen only a few times. The V and J genes are TRBV27 and TRBJ1-2, with no clear D. Per germline, CDR1 MNHEY and CDR2 SMNVEV (reference sequence). The V end was cut by 5 bases, the J end by 1 base, with 8 bases between. The CDR3 length is 13 residues. The CDR3: CASSKRRNYGYTF. For the CDR3, the DNA is TGTGCCAGCAGTAAAAGACGTAACTATGGCTACACCTTC.

The gene calls are TRBV15 and TRBJ2-3; 10 bases agree with TRBD2. This CDR3 has 18 amino acids. The V segment lost 0 bases and the J segment 6 bases; nucleotides outside the gene matches: 12. Germline V gene lookup returns CDR1 LNHNV and CDR2 YYDKDF (reference sequence). The chain's CDR3 is CATSRDTLAGARGDTQYF. In nucleotides, the CDR3 is TGTGCCACCAGCAGAGATACCCTAGCGGGGGCTCGCGGGGATACGCAGTATTTT.

By share, this clone ranks as medium-sized. This rearrangement joins TRBV27 to TRBJ1-1; the D gene is possibly TRBD1 (6 bases). The length of the CDR3 is 13 residues. Trimming took off 7 bases at V and 6 bases at J, with 15 bases between the two ends. Germline CDR1 MNHEY, CDR2 SMNVEV (reference sequence). CDR3 in DNA: TGTGCCAGCATTAAGACAGGCCACCCTGAAGCTTTCTTT. Protein product: CASIKTGHPEAFF.

The V gene is TRBV5-6, the J gene TRBJ1-4; D remains ambiguous. Per germline, CDR1 SGHDT and CDR2 YYEEEE. V lost 4 bases to trimming and J lost 0 bases, with 7 bases between them. This CDR3 has 14 residues. CDR3 DNA: TGTGCCAGCAGCCGAGCTGCAACTAATGAAAAACTGTTTTTT. Its translation: CASSRAATNEKLFF.

In this sample, this clone turned up once. This CDR3 is CASSPAGGYEQYF. CDR3 DNA: TGCGCCAGCAGCCCCGCTGGGGGTTACGAGCAGTACTTC. The chain employs TRBV4-1 and TRBJ2-7; D could derive from TRBD1 or TRBD2 (5 bases each). V shed 4 bases and J shed 4 bases, with 11 bases lying between them. This CDR3 has 13 amino acids. CDR1 and CDR2 from the germline V gene are MGHRA and YSYEKL.

As to this clone: At one of its ends the junction is not consistent with the germline gene, which may arise from a read error. This chain joins TRBV5-1 and TRBJ2-1, with TRBD2 as a possible D gene (5 bases). The CDR3 has 18 amino acids. The germline CDR1 and CDR2 sequences are SGHRS and YFSETQ. The CDR3 sequence: CASSLGSQRFSSYNEQFF. The CDR3 nucleotides read TGCGCCAGCAGTTTGGGGAGTCAGAGGTTCAGCTCCTACAATGAGCAGTTCTTC.

This clone was recorded many times. This rearrangement joins TRBV5-4 to TRBJ1-6; TRBD1 agrees at 7 bases. CDR3 length: 15 residues. Trimming took 4 bases from V and 12 from J; bases not matched to a gene: 13. Germline V gene sequence: CDR1 SGHNT, CDR2 YYREEE (reference sequence). CDR3 coding DNA: TGTGCCAGCAGCCCAAACAGGGGCCTAGGTGTACCCCTCCACTTT. This encodes CASSPNRGLGVPLHF.

About this clone: Germline is not matched at one junction end, which may reflect a read error. The J gene is TRBJ2-7, the V gene TRBV5-6; 10 nucleotides line up with TRBD1. CDR3 size: 15 residues. The V gene's germline CDR1 is SGHDT and CDR2 YYEEEE. The CDR3 sequence: CAGSTGSGDGTGESF. The DNA for the CDR3 is TGTGCCGGCAGCACAGGGTCGGGGGACGGGACAGGGGAATCCTTC.

V and J are TRBV4-1 and TRBJ2-7, with TRBD2 identical over 7 bases. The CDR3 covers 15 residues. From germline, CDR1 is MGHRA and CDR2 YSYEKL. Losses at the gene ends were 3 bases for V and 3 bases for J; bases not matched to a gene: 8. CDR3 loop: CASSQGGNPRYEQYF. The CDR3 coding sequence is TGCGCCAGCAGCCAGGGGGGGAACCCTCGCTACGAGCAGTACTTC.

Judged by abundance, this clone is large (0.1 to 1%). This chain connects TRBV7-2 to TRBJ2-1, with 8 bases aligning to TRBD1. V shed 4 bases, J shed 7 bases, and the junction held 15 bases outside the gene matches. CDR1 and CDR2 (germline): SGHTA, FQGNSA. The CDR3 consists of 17 residues. The DNA of the CDR3 is TGTGCCAGCAGCTACCTCGGACAGGGAGAAATACTAAATGAGCAGTTCTTC. Translating gives CASSYLGQGEILNEQFF.

This clone was seen more than once but under ten times. The rearrangement uses TRBV6-1 and TRBJ2-2, with TRBD2 as a possible D gene (6 bases). With 7 bases removed from V and 0 bases from J, the gap between germline ends came to 12 bases. This CDR3 contains 15 residues. The V gene's germline CDR1 is MNHNS and CDR2 SASEGT. CDR3 in amino acids: CASKVAAANTGELFF. The CDR3 coding sequence is TGTGCCAGCAAAGTAGCGGCTGCGAACACCGGGGAGCTGTTTTTT.

Points on this clone: The junction departs from germline at one end; a sequencing error may be responsible. This chain uses TRBV20-1 with TRBJ2-7; 9 bases match TRBD1. The CDR3 has 16 residues. Germline V gene sequence: CDR1 DFQATT, CDR2 SNEGSKA (reference sequence). Written as DNA, the CDR3 is TGCAGTGCTCGACTACCCTGGACAGGGGATTCGTACGAGCAGTATTTC. Its translation: CSARLPWTGDSYEQYF.

At least ten counts were recorded for this clone. A much larger clone is a single base away; this may be a read error. This rearrangement joins TRBV7-9 to TRBJ1-1; D not certain. The CDR3 runs to 13 residues. The ends were cut back, 0 bases at V and 9 bases at J, with 11 bases in the middle. The V gene's germline CDR1 is SEHNR and CDR2 FQNEAQ (reference sequence). The CDR3 DNA reads as TGTGCCAGCAGCTTAGCGATTAATACTAAAGCTTTCTTT. Translating gives CASSLAINTKAFF.

This clone was detected only once. A read error may account for a junction end that differs from germline. V gene TRBV5-4 combines with J gene TRBJ2-7; 7 nucleotides agree with TRBD2. Germline values: CDR1 SGHNT, CDR2 YYREEE (reference sequence). This CDR3 is 14 amino acids long. The CDR3 reads CASILKRDYYDQYF. DNA of the CDR3: TGTGCCAGCATCTTGAAGAGGGACTACTACGATCAGTACTTC. Full variable domain (outside the CDR3, taken from reference TRBV5-4 and TRBJ2-7): ETGVTQSPTHLIKTRGQQVTLRCSSQSGHNTVSWYQQALGQGPQFIFQYYREEENGRGNFPPRFSGLQFPNYSSELNVNALELDDSALYLCASILKRDYYDQYFGPGTRLTVT.

As for this clone: The junction departs from germline at one end; a sequencing error may be responsible. The CDR3 region has the DNA TGTGTCAGCAGTGTGACCTCGGGGGCGCCGTCTTACGATTTCTTT. Its protein is CVSSVTSGAPSYDFF. This chain uses TRBV2 with TRBJ1-1; D may be TRBD1 (6 bases). The CDR3 is 15 residues long. The germline gives CDR1 SNHLY, CDR2 FYNNEI.

In regard to this clone: This could be a read error, since a much larger clone is one nucleotide away. The identical CDR3 is also encoded by other nucleotide sequences in the sample. The gene calls are TRBV7-2 and TRBJ2-1; TRBD1 agrees at 12 bases. Germline-derived CDR1 and CDR2 are SGHTA and FQGNSA. The CDR3 runs to 16 residues. The CDR3, as DNA: TGTGCCAGTAGCTTAGCCGGGACAGGGGGCCAGGGGGAGCAGTTCTTC. Amino acid sequence: CASSLAGTGGQGEQFF.

This clone has a handful of counts. The chain carries TRBV24-1 and TRBJ2-3; either TRBD1 or TRBD2 may fit D (5 bases each). The CDR3 contains 14 residues. Germline values: CDR1 KGHDR, CDR2 SFDVKD. The ends were cut back, 7 bases at V and 2 bases at J, with 12 bases in the middle. The CDR3 coding sequence is TGTGCCACCAGCCAGAGGGGCCTCACAGATACGCAGTATTTT. This encodes CATSQRGLTDTQYF.

The chain has TRBV11-2 and TRBJ2-3, with D possibly being TRBD1 (6 bases). The CDR3 consists of 16 residues. V dropped 5 bases and J dropped 0 bases, with 15 bases sitting between them. Per germline, CDR1 SGHAT and CDR2 FQNNGV. The CDR3 DNA reads as TGTGCCAGCAGCCAGACTGGGACACTAAGCACAGATACGCAGTATTTT. Its translation is CASSQTGTLSTDTQYF.

This clone ranks as medium-sized. The DNA of the CDR3 is TGCGCCAGCAGCCTTCGCGGGACGGATGGCTACACCTTC. Its translation is CASSLRGTDGYTF. V and J are TRBV4-3 and TRBJ1-2; tentatively, D is TRBD1 (5 bases). Trimming took 4 bases from V and 6 from J, leaving 12 bases between them. Germline assignment: CDR1 LGHNA and CDR2 YSLEER. This CDR3 contains 13 residues.

Ten or more counts support this clone. This chain uses TRBV7-2 with TRBJ2-4; D perhaps matches TRBD1 (6 bases). Trimming cost V 3 bases and J 2 bases, with 11 bases left between them. The germline V gene has CDR1 SGHTA and CDR2 FQGNSA. The CDR3 length is 15 residues. CDR3 DNA: TGTGCCAGCAGCTTGACGCAGGGGCCCAAAAACATTCAGTACTTC. It yields the protein CASSLTQGPKNIQYF. The full variable domain, completed using reference TRBV7-2 and TRBJ2-4, is GAGVSQSPSNKVTEKGKDVELRCDPISGHTALYWYRQSLGQGLEFLIYFQGNSAPDKSGLPSDRFSAERTGGSVSTLTIQRTQQEDSAVYLCASSLTQGPKNIQYFGAGTRLSVL.

This clone is categorized as medium-sized. CDR3 bases: TGTGCCAGCAGCTTACGGAGCGGGGGGGCCTACGAGCAGTACTTC. It yields the protein CASSLRSGGAYEQYF. V and J are TRBV13 and TRBJ2-7; TRBD2 aligns across 10 bases. Per the germline V gene, CDR1 is PRHDT and CDR2 is FYEKMQ (reference sequence). V was pared by 2 bases and J by 2 bases, with 3 bases of the junction left unmatched. The CDR3 loop spans 15 amino acids. Filled out from reference TRBV13 and TRBJ2-7, the complete variable domain reads AAGVIQSPRHLIKEKRETATLKCYPIPRHDTVYWYQQGPGQDPQFLISFYEKMQSDKGSIPDRFSAQQFSDYHSELNMSSLELGDSALYFCASSLRSGGAYEQYFGPGTRLTVT.

As to this clone: At one end the junction does not follow the germline gene, possibly because of a read error. The chain joins TRBV5-1 to TRBJ1-6, with 9 bases fitting TRBD1. The CDR3 spans 15 residues. Germline CDR1 and CDR2: SGHRS and YFSETQ. CDR3 amino acids: CASSDTGQGNSPPHF. CDR3 nucleotides: TGCGCCAGCAGCGACACGGGACAGGGAAATTCACCCCCCCACTTT.

This chain links TRBV5-1 with TRBJ1-2, with 7 bases matching TRBD1. CDR1 is SGHRS and CDR2 is YFSETQ in the germline V gene. This CDR3 has 16 amino acids. J lost 6 bases, V lost 4 bases, and 15 bases had no gene match. The CDR3 bases are TGCGCCAGCAGCAGTGTCCCTGGACAGGTGACTAATGGCTACACCTTC. This sequence encodes CASSSVPGQVTNGYTF.

This chain links TRBV7-8 with TRBJ1-1, with D unresolved. Germline lookup yields CDR1 SGHVS and CDR2 FQNEAQ. V was cut by 7 bases and J by 1 base, with 13 bases left in between. The CDR3 runs 14 residues. The CDR3: CASTLERGNTEAFF. The CDR3 bases are TGTGCCAGCACCCTCGAGCGGGGGAACACTGAAGCTTTCTTT.

This clone was detected many times. The chain links TRBV7-9 to TRBJ2-3; D is unresolved. The CDR3 is 12 residues long. V was shortened by 2 bases and J by 2 bases, with 2 bases between the two germline ends. In germline, CDR1 is SEHNR, CDR2 FQNEAQ (reference sequence). CDR3 in amino acids: CASSLYTDTQYF. CDR3 DNA sequence: TGTGCCAGCAGCTTATACACAGATACGCAGTATTTT.